These 9 T cell receptor beta chains were sequenced from one sample in a study of shared clonotypes between healthy human individuals. Assay: immunoSEQ multiplex PCR; the TCRdb copy retains only in-frame clones and omits some. The table lists about 1,800,000 clones, about 95% of them singletons. In the naive CD8 group, cells lacked CD45RO and were positively selected for CCR7, so terminally differentiated effector memory CD45RA+ cells were left out. Sequenced sample: naive CD8+ T cells sorted from blood. The receptors derive from a man younger than 30 in good health.

In this sample, this clone turned up a few times. V is TRBV11-2 and J is TRBJ1-5; D gene ambiguous. The CDR3 covers 15 residues. The V gene lost 1 base and the J gene lost 2 bases, with 9 bases spanning the gap. Germline-derived CDR1 and CDR2 are SGHAT and FQNNGV. In DNA, the CDR3 is TGTGCCAGCAGCTTAGGGTTTCTAGGCAATCAGCCCCAGCATTTT. This codes for CASSLGFLGNQPQHF.

This sequence joins TRBV27 and TRBJ1-2; D is undetermined. Germline V gene sequence: CDR1 MNHEY, CDR2 SMNVEV (reference sequence). V was trimmed by 8 bases and J by 5 bases, leaving 15 bases between them. The CDR3 has 13 amino acids. The CDR3 sequence is CASGPLEGYGYTF. The CDR3 DNA reads TGTGCCAGCGGGCCGCTGGAGGGATATGGCTACACCTTC.

The V call is TRBV2, the J call TRBJ2-7; 8 bases align to TRBD1. The germline V gene has CDR1 SNHLY and CDR2 FYNNEI. There are 16 residues in the CDR3. V dropped 3 bases and J dropped 0; count of bases not matched to a gene: 7. DNA of the CDR3: TGTGCCAGCAGTGATCCCGGGACAGGAAGCTCCTACGAGCAGTACTTC. This gives the protein CASSDPGTGSSYEQYF.

The rearrangement uses TRBV7-8 and TRBJ2-7; D ambiguous. V was clipped by 4 bases and J by 1 base, with 14 bases between them. The CDR3 consists of 15 residues. The germline CDR1 and CDR2 sequences are SGHVS and FQNEAQ. The CDR3: CASSSLGRDSYEQYF. CDR3 nucleotide sequence: TGTGCCAGCAGCTCCCTAGGAAGGGATTCCTACGAGCAGTACTTC. Combining the CDR3 with reference TRBV7-8 and TRBJ2-7 gives the whole variable domain GAGVSQSPRYKVAKRGQDVALRCDPISGHVSLFWYQQALGQGPEFLTYFQNEAQLDKSGLPSDRFFAERPEGSVSTLKIQRTQQEDSAVYLCASSSLGRDSYEQYFGPGTRLTVT.

This chain uses TRBV11-2 with TRBJ2-4; no definite D call. Trimming stripped 1 base from V and 3 bases from J, with 7 bases between. Germline-derived CDR1 and CDR2 are SGHAT and FQNNGV. This CDR3 region has 14 residues. CDR3 coding DNA: TGTGCCAGCAGCTTAGCGGAGAACAAAAACATTCAGTACTTC. Its translation is CASSLAENKNIQYF.

The rearrangement uses TRBV10-2 and TRBJ2-6; the D gene is possibly TRBD1 (7 bases). With 0 bases removed from V and 0 bases from J, the gap between germline ends came to 12 bases. Germline values: CDR1 WSHSY, CDR2 SAAADI. This CDR3 region has 18 residues. This CDR3 reads CASSESRGVGSGANVLTF. CDR3 DNA sequence: TGCGCCAGCAGTGAGTCCAGGGGGGTGGGCTCTGGGGCCAACGTCCTGACTTTC.

The chain has TRBV19 and TRBJ2-2; possible D gene TRBD1, 5 bases. Between the trimmed V and J ends, which lost 3 bases and 6 bases, there was a span of 8 bases. Germline V gene data show CDR1 as LNHDA and CDR2 as SQIVND (reference sequence). The CDR3 runs to 13 residues. This CDR3 is CASSIWGAGELFF. The CDR3 DNA reads as TGTGCCAGTAGTATTTGGGGCGCCGGGGAGCTGTTTTTT.

This chain uses TRBV7-8 with TRBJ2-7; 7 positions match TRBD1. Germline V lookup: CDR1 SGHVS, CDR2 FQNEAQ. Trimming removed 1 base from V and 3 bases from J; junction bases left unmatched: 6. The CDR3 is made up of 15 amino acids. The CDR3 here is CASSLVAQGVYEQYF. The CDR3 nucleotides are TGTGCCAGCAGCTTAGTAGCTCAGGGGGTCTACGAGCAGTACTTC.

Worth noting for this clone: Other DNA sequences in the same sample also yield this CDR3. This chain uses TRBV29-1 with TRBJ2-3; D not resolved. The germline V and J ends were trimmed by 7 bases and 2 bases, with 4 bases remaining between them. Germline lookup yields CDR1 SQVTM and CDR2 ANQGSEA. The length of the CDR3 is 10 residues. CDR3 protein: CSGYTDTQYF. The DNA of the CDR3 is TGCAGCGGTTACACAGATACGCAGTATTTT.